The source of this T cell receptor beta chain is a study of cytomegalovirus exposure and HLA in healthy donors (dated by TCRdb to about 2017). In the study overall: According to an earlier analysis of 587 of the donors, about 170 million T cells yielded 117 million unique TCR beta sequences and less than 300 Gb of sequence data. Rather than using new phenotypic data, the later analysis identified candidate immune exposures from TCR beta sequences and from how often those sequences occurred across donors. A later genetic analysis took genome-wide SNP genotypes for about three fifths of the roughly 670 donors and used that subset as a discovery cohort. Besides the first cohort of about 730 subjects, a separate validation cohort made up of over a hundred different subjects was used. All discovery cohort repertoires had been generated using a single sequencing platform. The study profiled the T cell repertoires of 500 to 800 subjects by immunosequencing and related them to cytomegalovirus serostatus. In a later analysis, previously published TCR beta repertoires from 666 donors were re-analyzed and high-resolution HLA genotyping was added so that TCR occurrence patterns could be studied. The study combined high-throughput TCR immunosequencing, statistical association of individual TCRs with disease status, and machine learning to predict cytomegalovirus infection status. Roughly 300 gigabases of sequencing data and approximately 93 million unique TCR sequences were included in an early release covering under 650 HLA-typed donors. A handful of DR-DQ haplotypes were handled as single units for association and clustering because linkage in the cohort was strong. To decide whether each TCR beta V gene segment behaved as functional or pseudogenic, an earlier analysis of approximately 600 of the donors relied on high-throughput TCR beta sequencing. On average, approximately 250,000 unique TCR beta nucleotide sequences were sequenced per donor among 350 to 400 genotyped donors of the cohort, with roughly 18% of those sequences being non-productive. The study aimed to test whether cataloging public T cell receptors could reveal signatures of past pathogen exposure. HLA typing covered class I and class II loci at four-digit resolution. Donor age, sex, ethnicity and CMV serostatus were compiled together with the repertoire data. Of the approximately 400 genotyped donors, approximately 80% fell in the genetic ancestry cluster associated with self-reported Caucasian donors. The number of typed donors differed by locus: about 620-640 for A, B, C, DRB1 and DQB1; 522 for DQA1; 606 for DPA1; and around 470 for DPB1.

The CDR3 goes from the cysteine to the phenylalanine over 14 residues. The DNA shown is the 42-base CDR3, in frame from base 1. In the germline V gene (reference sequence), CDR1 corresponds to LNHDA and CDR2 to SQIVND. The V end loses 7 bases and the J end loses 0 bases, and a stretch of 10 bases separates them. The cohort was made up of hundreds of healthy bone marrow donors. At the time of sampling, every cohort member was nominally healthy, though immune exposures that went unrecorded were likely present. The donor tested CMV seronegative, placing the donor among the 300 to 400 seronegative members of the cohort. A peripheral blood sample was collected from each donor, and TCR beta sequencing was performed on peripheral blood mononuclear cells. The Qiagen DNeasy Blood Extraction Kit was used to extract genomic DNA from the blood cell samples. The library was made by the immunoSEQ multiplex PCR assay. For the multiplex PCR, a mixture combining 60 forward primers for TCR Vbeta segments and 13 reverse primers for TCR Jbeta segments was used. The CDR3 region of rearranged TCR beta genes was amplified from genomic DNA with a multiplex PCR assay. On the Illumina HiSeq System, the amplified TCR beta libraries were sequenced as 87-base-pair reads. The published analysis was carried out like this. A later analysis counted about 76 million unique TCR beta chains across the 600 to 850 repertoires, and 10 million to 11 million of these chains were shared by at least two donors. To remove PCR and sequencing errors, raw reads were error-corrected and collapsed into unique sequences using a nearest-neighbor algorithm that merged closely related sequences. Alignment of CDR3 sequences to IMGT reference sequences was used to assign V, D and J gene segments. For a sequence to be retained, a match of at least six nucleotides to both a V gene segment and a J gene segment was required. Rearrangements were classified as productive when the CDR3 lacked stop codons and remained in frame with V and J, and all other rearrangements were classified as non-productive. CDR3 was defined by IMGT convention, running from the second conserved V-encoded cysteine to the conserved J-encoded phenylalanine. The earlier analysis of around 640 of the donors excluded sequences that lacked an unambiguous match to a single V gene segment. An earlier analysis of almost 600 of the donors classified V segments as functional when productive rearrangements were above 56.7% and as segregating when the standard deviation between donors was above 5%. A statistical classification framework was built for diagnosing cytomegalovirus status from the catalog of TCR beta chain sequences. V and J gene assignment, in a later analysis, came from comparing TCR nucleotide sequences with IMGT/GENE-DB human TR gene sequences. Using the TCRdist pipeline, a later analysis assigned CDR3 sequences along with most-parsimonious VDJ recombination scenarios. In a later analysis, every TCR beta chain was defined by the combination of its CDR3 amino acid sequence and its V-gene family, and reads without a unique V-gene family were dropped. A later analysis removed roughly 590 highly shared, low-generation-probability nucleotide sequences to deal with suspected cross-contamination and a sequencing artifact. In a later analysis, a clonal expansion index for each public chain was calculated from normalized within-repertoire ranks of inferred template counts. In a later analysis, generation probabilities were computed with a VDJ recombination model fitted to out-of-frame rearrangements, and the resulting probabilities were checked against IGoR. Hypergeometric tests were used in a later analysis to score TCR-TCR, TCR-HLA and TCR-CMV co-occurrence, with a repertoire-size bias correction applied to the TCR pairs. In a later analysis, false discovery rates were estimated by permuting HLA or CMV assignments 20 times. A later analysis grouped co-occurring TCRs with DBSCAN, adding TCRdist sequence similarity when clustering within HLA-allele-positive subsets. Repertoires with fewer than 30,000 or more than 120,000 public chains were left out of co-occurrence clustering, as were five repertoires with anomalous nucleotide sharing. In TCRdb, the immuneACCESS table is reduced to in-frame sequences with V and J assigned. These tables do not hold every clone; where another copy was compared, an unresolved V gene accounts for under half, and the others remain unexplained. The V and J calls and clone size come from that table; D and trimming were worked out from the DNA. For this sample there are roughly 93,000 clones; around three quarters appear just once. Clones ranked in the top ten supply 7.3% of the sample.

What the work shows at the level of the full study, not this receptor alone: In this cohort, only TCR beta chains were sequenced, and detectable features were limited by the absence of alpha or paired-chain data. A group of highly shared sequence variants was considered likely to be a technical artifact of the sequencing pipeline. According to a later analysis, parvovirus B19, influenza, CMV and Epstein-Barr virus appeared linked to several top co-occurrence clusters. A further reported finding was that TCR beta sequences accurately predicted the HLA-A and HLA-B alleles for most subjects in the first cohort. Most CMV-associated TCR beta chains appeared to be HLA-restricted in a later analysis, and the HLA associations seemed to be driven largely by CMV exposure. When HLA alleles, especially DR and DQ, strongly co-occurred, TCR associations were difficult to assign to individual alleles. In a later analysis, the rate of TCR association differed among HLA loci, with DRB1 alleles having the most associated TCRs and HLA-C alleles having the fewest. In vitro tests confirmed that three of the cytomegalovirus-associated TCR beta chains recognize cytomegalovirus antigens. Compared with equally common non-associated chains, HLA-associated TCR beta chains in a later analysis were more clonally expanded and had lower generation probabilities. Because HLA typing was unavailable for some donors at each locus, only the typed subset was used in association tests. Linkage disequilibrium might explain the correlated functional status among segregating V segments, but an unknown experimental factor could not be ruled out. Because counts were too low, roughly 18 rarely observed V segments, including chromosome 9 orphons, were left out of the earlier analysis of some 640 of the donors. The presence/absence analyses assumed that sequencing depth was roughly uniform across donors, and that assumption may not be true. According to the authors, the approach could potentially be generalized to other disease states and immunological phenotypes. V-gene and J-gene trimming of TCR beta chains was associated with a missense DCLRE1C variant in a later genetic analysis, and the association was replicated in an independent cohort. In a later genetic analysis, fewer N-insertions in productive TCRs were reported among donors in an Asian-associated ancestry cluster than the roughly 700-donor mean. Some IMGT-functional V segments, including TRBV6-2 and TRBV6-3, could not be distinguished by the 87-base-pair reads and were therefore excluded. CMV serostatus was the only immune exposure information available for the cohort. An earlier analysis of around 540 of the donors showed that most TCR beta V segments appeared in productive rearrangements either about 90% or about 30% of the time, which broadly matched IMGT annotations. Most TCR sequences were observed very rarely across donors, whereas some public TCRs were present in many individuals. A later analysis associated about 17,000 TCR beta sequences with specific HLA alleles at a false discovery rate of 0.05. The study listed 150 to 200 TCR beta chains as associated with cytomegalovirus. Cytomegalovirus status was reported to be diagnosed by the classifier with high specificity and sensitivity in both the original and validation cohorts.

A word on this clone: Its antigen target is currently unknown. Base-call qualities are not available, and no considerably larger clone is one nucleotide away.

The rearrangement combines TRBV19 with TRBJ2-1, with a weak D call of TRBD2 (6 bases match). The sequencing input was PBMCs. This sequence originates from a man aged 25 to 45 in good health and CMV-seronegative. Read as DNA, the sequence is TGTGCCAGTAACCGGGAGAGCTCCTACAATGAGCAGTTCTTC. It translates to CASNRESSYNEQFF.